This TCR beta chain derives from a study of T cells in Graves' hyperthyroidism and ophthalmopathy (dated by TCRdb to the late 2010s). About the study as a whole: Peripheral blood samples were taken at initial diagnosis, before any treatment was given. TCR V-J signatures able to tell the groups apart were searched for in a discovery cohort of 90 to 100 patients, of whom 40 to 45 had Graves' ophthalmopathy and around 56 had stable Graves' hyperthyroidism. After sampling, hyperthyroidism patients received methimazole starting at 30 mg daily, and ophthalmopathy patients received high-dose intravenous methylprednisolone. TCR Vbeta CDR3 sequencing of around 130 peripheral blood samples (43 ophthalmopathy, about 80 hyperthyroidism and 17 progressor patients) is reported in the paper. Thyroid tissue and blood T-cell repertoires from over 5 Graves' hyperthyroidism patients were also compared in the study. The 75 to 100 discovery patients were randomly divided into training and test sets at a 7:3 ratio. Prospective prediction of ophthalmopathy was tested in an independent validation cohort of 18 to 20 hyperthyroidism patients and 17 patients who later progressed to ophthalmopathy.

For this clonotype: No antigen is known for it. The sample holds no much larger clone one base away, and base qualities are not on file.

For this chain, trimming is 5 bases at the V end and 15 bases at the J end, and the number of junction bases without a gene match is 15. The germline V gene provides CDR1 MNHNS and CDR2 SASEGT. Including the terminal cysteine and phenylalanine, the CDR3 comprises 16 residues. Only CDR3 DNA remains: 48 bases, in frame from the first base. The investigation overall reported the following: Sample size was not statistically predetermined, and blinding of investigators to group allocation was not performed. Blood samples also contained most of the expanded thyroid clonotypes (frequency above 0.001), which suggests that blood repertoires may reflect thyroid immune responses. In cross-validation, a model built on a 13 V-J signature told ophthalmopathy apart from stable hyperthyroidism with under 90% sensitivity and around 83% specificity, and in testing the same model reached 80%/75%. In validation, progression to ophthalmopathy was predicted by the model with almost 71% sensitivity and 72% to 85% specificity, a median of roughly six months before onset.

Ophthalmopathy patients had moderately to severely active disease, with a Clinical Activity Score of 3 or more, a NOSPECS grade of 4 or more, and a disease duration of less than 3 months. Exclusion was applied to patients with uncontrolled infections, other autoimmune diseases, pregnancy or lactation. Clinical symptoms, serum thyroxine and TRAb, thyroid ultrasound, and orbital computed tomography formed the basis for the diagnoses. Ficoll-Paque density gradient centrifugation was used to isolate PBMCs from 9.5 to 10 ml of fresh peripheral blood. Total RNA was extracted with Trizol reagent, and quality was checked on an Agilent 2100 Bioanalyzer. TCR beta CDR3 regions were amplified from RNA transcripts. A first-round RT-PCR of the TCR CDR3 used the HTBI primer set with the Qiagen OneStep RT-PCR kit. The libraries were constructed in a second round of multiplex PCR and then size-selected and purified. Paired-end sequencing of the libraries was performed with 100 bp reads on an Illumina HiSeq2000. Regarding the original processing steps: SOAPnuke was used to process the raw data, removing reads that contained adapters or uncalled bases, had a mean Phred below 15, or lacked an exact match to the constant primer or identifier. High-quality paired reads were merged with COPE v1.2.5, and unique nucleotide sequences were defined as clonotypes. Clonotypes were aligned to IMGT TRBV, TRBD and TRBJ reference segments using MiTCR v1.1. Analysis was restricted to V-J combinations with a frequency above 0.0001, which covered roughly 99% of repertoires. A TCS score was defined as the ratio of F50 (clonal expansion) to E x V (chaos), with BLOSUM62-based TCRdist applied between CDR3 peptides within each V-J. Welch's t-statistics and random forest reduced around 510 V-J features to 13, which were used in a naive Bayes classifier (R e1071). TCRdb itself trimmed the public reads at Q25 with fastp, ran MiXCR and retained productive beta chains. CDR3 protein duplicates are merged, each entry listing the most common genes and DNA. For this entry, the V and J calls and clone size follow TCRdb and not the study's own pipeline. Recorded for this sample are about 410,000 distinct CDR3 sequences; roughly 15% of them occurred a single time. Around 13% of the sample lies in the top ten.

Sequencing was done on a sample of blood. Rearrangement joined TRBV6-1 to TRBJ2-1; 14 central bases correspond to TRBD2. The source is a man aged 18 to 29 with Graves' ophthalmopathy. The encoded CDR3 is CASSRMRLAGGSRPFF. The nucleotide sequence reads as follows: TGTGCCAGCAGTCGGATGAGACTAGCGGGAGGGTCCCGACCGTTCTTC.